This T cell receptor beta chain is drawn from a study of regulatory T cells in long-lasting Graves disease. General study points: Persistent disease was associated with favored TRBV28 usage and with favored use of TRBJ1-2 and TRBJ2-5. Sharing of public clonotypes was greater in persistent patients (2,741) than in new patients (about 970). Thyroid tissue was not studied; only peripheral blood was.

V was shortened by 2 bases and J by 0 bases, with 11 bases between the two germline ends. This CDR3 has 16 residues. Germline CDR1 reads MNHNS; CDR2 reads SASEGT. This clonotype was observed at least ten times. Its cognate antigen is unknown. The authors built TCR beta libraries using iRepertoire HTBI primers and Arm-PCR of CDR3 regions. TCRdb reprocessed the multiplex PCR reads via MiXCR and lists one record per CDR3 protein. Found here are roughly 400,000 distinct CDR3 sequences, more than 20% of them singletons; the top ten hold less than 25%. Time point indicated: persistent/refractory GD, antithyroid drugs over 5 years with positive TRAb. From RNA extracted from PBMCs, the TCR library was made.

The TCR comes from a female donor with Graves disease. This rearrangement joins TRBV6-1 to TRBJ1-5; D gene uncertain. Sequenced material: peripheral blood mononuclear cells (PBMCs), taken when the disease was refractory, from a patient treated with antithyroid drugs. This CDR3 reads CASSERAENSNQPQHF. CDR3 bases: TGTGCCAGCAGTGAACGGGCAGAAAATAGCAATCAGCCCCAGCATTTT.